This TCR beta chain came from a study of cytomegalovirus exposure and HLA in healthy donors. Study results and caveats: The classifier reportedly diagnosed cytomegalovirus status with high specificity and sensitivity.

PCR was performed using 60 Vbeta and 13 Jbeta primers. TCRdb keeps only in-frame clones here, not all; method: immunoSEQ multiplex PCR. The sample holds 150,000 to 200,000 clones; nearly 80% are singletons and the top ten take about 9.6%. With regard to this clone: Its target is unknown.

Germline CDR1 is MGHRA and CDR2 is YSYEKL. Trimming removed 0 bases from V and 2 bases from J; junction bases left unmatched: 6. CDR3 length: 16 amino acids. This TCR derives from a young man in good health and CMV-seropositive. The J gene is TRBJ2-7, the V gene TRBV4-1; 8 bases map to TRBD2. Sample: PBMCs. As DNA, the CDR3 is TGCGCCAGCAGCCAAGATCCTACGGGAGGGCCCTACGAGCAGTACTTC. Residues: CASSQDPTGGPYEQYF.